The 10 T cell receptor beta chains in this list originate from one sample, sequenced in a study of blood T cell repertoires in COVID-19. Libraries were prepared by immunoSEQ multiplex PCR; TCRdb keeps only in-frame clonotypes and omits some of them. The repertoire holds more than 350,000 clones, with around nine tenths as singletons. Sequencing was done on a sample of PBMCs or T cells enriched from blood (not recorded which). These receptors were collected from a woman aged 50 to 60 who had recovered from COVID-19.

A remark on this clone: This sample also contains other DNA sequences that code for the same CDR3. The chain has TRBV19 and TRBJ1-1, with a weak D call TRBD1 (5 bases). The CDR3 totals 13 residues. Per the germline V gene, CDR1 is LNHDA and CDR2 is SQIVND (reference sequence). Trimming took off 4 bases at V and 1 base at J, with 7 bases between the two ends. CDR3 DNA sequence: TGTGCCAGTAGTAGAGACAGGAACACTGAAGCTTTCTTT. This gives the protein CASSRDRNTEAFF.

The chain has TRBV3-1 (or the pseudogene TRBV3-2) and TRBJ2-7, with a weak D call TRBD1 (6 bases). V shed 0 bases and J shed 3 bases, with 9 bases lying between them. This CDR3 has 14 amino acids. Germline-derived CDR1 and CDR2 are LGHDT and YNNKEL (reference sequence). CDR3 coding DNA: TGTGCCAGCAGCCAAGACACAGGGAGCTACGAGCAGTACTTC. Protein product: CASSQDTGSYEQYF.

The chain recombines TRBV28 with TRBJ1-4; 8 nucleotides align to TRBD1. The CDR3 consists of 16 residues. Germline CDR1 and CDR2: MDHEN and SYDVKM. The V gene end was trimmed by 3 bases and the J gene end by 7 bases; junction bases not matched to a gene: 10. The CDR3 protein is CASSFPSRGHSEKLFF. CDR3 bases: TGTGCCAGCAGTTTCCCCTCCAGGGGGCATAGTGAAAAACTGTTTTTT.

The chain has TRBV28 and TRBJ2-2; the D gene is possibly TRBD1 (5 bases). The CDR3 sequence is 13 residues long. Trimming pared 8 bases from V and 1 base from J, leaving 8 bases between. Germline V gene lookup returns CDR1 MDHEN and CDR2 SYDVKM. CDR3 DNA: TGTGCCAGCTGGGGCAGGAACACCGGGGAGCTGTTTTTT. The encoded protein is CASWGRNTGELFF.

CDR3 amino acids: CASSLGPSSGAVGEQYF. CDR3 nucleotides: TGTGCCAGCAGCTTAGGACCGTCTAGCGGGGCCGTTGGGGAGCAGTACTTC. The rearrangement uses TRBV7-2 and TRBJ2-7; TRBD2 agrees at 9 bases. The CDR3 has 17 residues. Germline assignment: CDR1 SGHTA and CDR2 FQGNSA. V shed 1 base and J 7 bases; nucleotides not matched to a gene: 14.

The chain recombines TRBV19 with TRBJ2-7; 7 positions match TRBD2. The CDR3 sequence is 13 residues long. Germline V gene data show CDR1 as LNHDA and CDR2 as SQIVND (reference sequence). V shed 8 bases, J shed 4 bases, and the junction held 8 bases outside the gene matches. CDR3 nucleotide sequence: TGTGCCAGTTCCTGGGGGGGGGATTACGAGCAGTACTTC. Translation gives CASSWGGDYEQYF.

This clone was detected only once. The CDR3 nucleotides read TGTGCCAGCATGGCACATCTCTCTGGGGCCAACGTCCTGACTTTC. This codes for CASMAHLSGANVLTF. V usage is TRBV6-5 and J usage is TRBJ2-6; no clear D. From germline, CDR1 is MNHEY and CDR2 SVGAGI. Trimming took off 7 bases at V and 0 bases at J, with 10 bases between the two ends. CDR3 length: 15 amino acids.

The V call is TRBV4-1, the J call TRBJ2-5; D perhaps matches TRBD1 (5 bases). CDR3 length equals 14 residues. Germline CDR1 reads MGHRA; CDR2 reads YSYEKL. Trimming stripped 1 base from V and 7 bases from J, with 13 bases between. The CDR3 sequence is CASSQGRGVGTQYF. The CDR3 nucleotides read TGCGCCAGCAGCCAAGGAAGGGGTGTGGGGACCCAGTACTTC.

The chain links TRBV30 to TRBJ1-1; D is perhaps TRBD1 (6 bases). The germline V gene encodes CDR1 GTSNPN and CDR2 SVGIG (reference sequence). The V end was cut by 1 base, the J end by 2 bases, with 8 bases between. The CDR3 sequence is 13 residues long. CDR3 loop: CAWSEQGNTEAFF. CDR3 coding DNA: TGTGCCTGGAGTGAACAGGGAAACACTGAAGCTTTCTTT.

CDR3 bases: TGTGCCACCAGCAGAGAAGGGAGCAATGAAAAACTGTTTTTT. It encodes CATSREGSNEKLFF. This chain connects TRBV15 to TRBJ1-4, with unresolved D. V was clipped by 0 bases and J by 5 bases, with 7 bases between them. The CDR3 runs to 14 residues. CDR1 and CDR2 from the germline V gene are LNHNV and YYDKDF (reference sequence).